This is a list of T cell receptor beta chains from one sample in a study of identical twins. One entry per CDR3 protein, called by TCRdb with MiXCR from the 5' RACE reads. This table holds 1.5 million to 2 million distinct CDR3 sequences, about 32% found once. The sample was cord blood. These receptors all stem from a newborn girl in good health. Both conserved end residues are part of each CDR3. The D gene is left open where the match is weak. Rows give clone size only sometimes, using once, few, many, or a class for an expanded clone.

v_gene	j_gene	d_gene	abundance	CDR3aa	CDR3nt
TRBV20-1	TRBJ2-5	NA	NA	CRPRGREETQYF	TGCAGGCCCCGGGGGCGCGAGGAGACCCAGTACTTC
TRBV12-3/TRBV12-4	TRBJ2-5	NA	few	CASSSPRISRRQETQYF	TGTGCCAGCAGCTCCCCCAGAATATCGAGACGACAAGAGACCCAGTACTTC
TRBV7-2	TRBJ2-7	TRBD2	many	CASSLAGVGEQYF	TGTGCCAGCAGTTTAGCGGGAGTAGGCGAGCAGTACTTC
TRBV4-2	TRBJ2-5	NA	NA	CASSPIAGSGNEQYF	TGTGCCAGCAGCCCCATAGCTGGTTCGGGCAATGAGCAGTACTTC
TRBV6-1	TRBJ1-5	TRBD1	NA	CASRSFSGTVYQPQHF	TGTGCCAGCAGGTCGTTCTCCGGGACAGTTTATCAGCCCCAGCATTTT
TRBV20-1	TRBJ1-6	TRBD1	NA	CSARAGTGSPLHF	TGCAGTGCTAGAGCTGGGACAGGTTCACCCCTCCACTTT
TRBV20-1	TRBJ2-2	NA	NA	CSARQGPYTGELFF	TGCAGTGCTAGACAGGGGCCCTACACCGGGGAGCTGTTTTTT
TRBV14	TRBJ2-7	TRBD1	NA	CASSHRPGTGEQYF	TGTGCCAGCAGCCACCGTCCCGGGACAGGCGAGCAGTACTTC
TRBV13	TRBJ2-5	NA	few	CASGTETQETQYF	TGTGCCAGCGGAACGGAGACACAAGAGACCCAGTACTTC
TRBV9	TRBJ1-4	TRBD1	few	CASSETGDGKLFF	TGTGCCAGCAGCGAAACAGGGGATGGAAAACTGTTTTTT
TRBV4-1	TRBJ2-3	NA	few	CASSQWGTAASTDTQYF	TGCGCCAGCAGCCAATGGGGGACGGCAGCTAGCACAGATACGCAGTATTTT
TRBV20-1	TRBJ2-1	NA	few	CSARGEDSYNEQFF	TGCAGTGCTAGAGGGGAGGACTCCTACAATGAGCAGTTCTTC
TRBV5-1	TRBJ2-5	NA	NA	CASSLVPGKETQYF	TGCGCCAGCAGCTTGGTGCCCGGGAAAGAGACCCAGTACTTC
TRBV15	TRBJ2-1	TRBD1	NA	CATSRRTGRNEQFF	TGTGCCACCAGCAGACGGACAGGGCGCAATGAGCAGTTCTTC
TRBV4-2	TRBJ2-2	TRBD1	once	CARSPRQGRDTGELFF	TGTGCCCGCAGCCCCAGACAGGGGCGAGACACCGGGGAGCTGTTTTTT
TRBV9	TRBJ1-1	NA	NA	CASSPMRGPDSEAFF	TGTGCCAGCAGCCCCATGAGGGGACCAGACTCTGAAGCTTTCTTT
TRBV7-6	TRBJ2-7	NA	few	CASSLWGSSSYEQYF	TGTGCCAGCAGCTTATGGGGGTCGAGCTCCTACGAGCAGTACTTC
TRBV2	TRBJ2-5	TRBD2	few	CASSDVAGGKTQYF	TGTGCCAGCAGTGACGTGGCGGGAGGCAAGACCCAGTACTTC
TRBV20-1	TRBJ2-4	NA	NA	CSARAAKPKNIQYF	TGCAGTGCTAGAGCCGCGAAACCTAAAAACATTCAGTACTTC
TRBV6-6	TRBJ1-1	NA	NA	CASSVDRTEAFF	TGTGCCAGCAGCGTCGACAGGACTGAAGCTTTCTTT
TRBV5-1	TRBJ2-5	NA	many	CASSLGQKETQYF	TGTGCCAGCAGTCTTGGACAGAAAGAGACCCAGTACTTC
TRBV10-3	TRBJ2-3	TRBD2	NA	CAISETSVDRTDTQYF	TGTGCCATCAGTGAGACTAGCGTGGACCGCACAGATACGCAGTATTTT
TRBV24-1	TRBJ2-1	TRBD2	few	CATSDSGLAGNNEQFF	TGTGCCACCAGTGATTCGGGACTAGCGGGGAACAATGAGCAGTTCTTC
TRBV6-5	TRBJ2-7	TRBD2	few	CASSYSLAGAPYEQYF	TGTGCCAGCAGTTACAGTTTAGCGGGAGCCCCCTACGAGCAGTACTTC
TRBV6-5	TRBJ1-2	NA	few	CASSYDRSGYTF	TGTGCCAGCAGTTACGACAGGTCTGGCTACACCTTC
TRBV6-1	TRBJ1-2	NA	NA	CASSLLLRDANYGYTF	TGTGCCAGCAGTCTCCTACTGAGGGACGCTAACTATGGCTACACCTTC
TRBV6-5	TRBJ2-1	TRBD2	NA	CASSYSGGGPYNEQFF	TGTGCCAGCAGTTACTCCGGGGGGGGGCCCTACAATGAGCAGTTCTTC
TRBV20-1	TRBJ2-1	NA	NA	CSADPWGNEQFF	TGCAGTGCAGACCCCTGGGGCAATGAGCAGTTCTTC
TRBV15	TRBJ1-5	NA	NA	CATSRDRGITHQPQHF	TGTGCCACCAGCAGAGATCGGGGGATCACTCATCAGCCCCAGCATTTT
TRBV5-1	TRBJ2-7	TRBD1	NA	CASSLGRDRGYEQYF	TGCGCCAGCAGCTTGGGCCGGGACAGGGGCTACGAGCAGTACTTC
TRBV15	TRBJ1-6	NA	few	CATSRVPQGNSPLHF	TGTGCCACCAGCAGAGTCCCGCAGGGGAATTCACCCCTCCACTTT
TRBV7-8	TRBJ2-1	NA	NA	CASSLARAREINEQFF	TGTGCCAGCAGCTTAGCGCGGGCGAGGGAGATCAATGAGCAGTTCTTC
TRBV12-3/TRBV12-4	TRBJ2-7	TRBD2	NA	CASSSVSGGSSYEQYF	TGTGCCAGCAGTTCAGTTAGCGGGGGCAGCTCCTACGAGCAGTACTTC
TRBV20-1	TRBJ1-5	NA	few	CSACPRHGSNQPQHF	TGCAGTGCTTGCCCGAGACACGGTAGCAATCAGCCCCAGCATTTT
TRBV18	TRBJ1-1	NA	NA	CASFQGITEAFF	TGTGCCAGTTTTCAGGGAATCACTGAAGCTTTCTTT
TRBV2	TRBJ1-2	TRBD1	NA	CASRGYRGRVNGYTF	TGTGCCAGCAGAGGCTACAGGGGGCGCGTAAATGGCTACACCTTC
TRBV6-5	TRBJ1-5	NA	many	CASSRTVNQPQHF	TGTGCCAGCAGCCGGACGGTCAATCAGCCCCAGCATTTT
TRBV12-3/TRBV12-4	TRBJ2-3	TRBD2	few	CASSLVGGAADTQYF	TGTGCCAGCAGTTTAGTCGGGGGGGCCGCAGATACGCAGTATTTT
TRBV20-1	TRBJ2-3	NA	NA	CSGGDTQYF	TGCAGCGGGGGTGATACGCAGTATTTT
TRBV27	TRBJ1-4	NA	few	CASSIATNEKLFF	TGTGCCAGCAGCATCGCAACTAATGAAAAACTGTTTTTT
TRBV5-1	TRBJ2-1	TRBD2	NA	CASSLLGSGRKYNEQFF	TGCGCCAGCAGCTTGTTGGGTAGCGGGAGAAAGTACAATGAGCAGTTCTTC